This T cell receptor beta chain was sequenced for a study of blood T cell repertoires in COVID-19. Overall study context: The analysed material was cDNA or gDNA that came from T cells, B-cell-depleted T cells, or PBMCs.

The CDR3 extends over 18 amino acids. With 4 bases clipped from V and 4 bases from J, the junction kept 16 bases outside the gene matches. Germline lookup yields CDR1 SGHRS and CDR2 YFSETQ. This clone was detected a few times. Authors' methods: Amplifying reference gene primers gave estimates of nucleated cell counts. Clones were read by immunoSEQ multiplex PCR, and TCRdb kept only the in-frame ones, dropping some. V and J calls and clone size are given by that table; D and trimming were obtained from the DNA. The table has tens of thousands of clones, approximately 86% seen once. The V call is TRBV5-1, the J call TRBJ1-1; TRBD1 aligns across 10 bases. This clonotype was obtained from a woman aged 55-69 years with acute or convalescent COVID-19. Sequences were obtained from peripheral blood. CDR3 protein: CASSGESPGQGSSTEAFF. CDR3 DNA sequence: TGCGCCAGCAGCGGGGAAAGCCCGGGACAGGGGAGTAGCACTGAAGCTTTCTTT.